Listed below are T cell receptor beta chains from one sample, sequenced in a study of T cells in Graves' hyperthyroidism and ophthalmopathy. TCRdb itself ran the multiplex PCR reads through MiXCR, one entry per CDR3 protein. Here the sample spans some 570,000 distinct CDR3 sequences, 17% being singletons. Material for sequencing was blood. These receptor sequences come from a woman younger than 35 with Graves' ophthalmopathy. The CDR3 runs from the conserved cysteine through the conserved F or W. D genes are given only for firm matches. Size tells how often a clone was seen (once, few, many) or the class of an expanded clone, and some rows leave it out.

CDR3 DNA: TGCAGTGCTAGAAAGGGACTAGCGATCAATGAGCAGTTCTTC
CDR3 protein: CSARKGLAINEQFF
J gene: TRBJ2-1
D gene: TRBD2
clone size: many
V gene: TRBV20-1

CDR3 DNA: TGTGCCAGCAGTATGTCGTTAATTAGCAATCAGCCCCAGCATTTT
CDR3 protein: CASSMSLISNQPQHF
J gene: TRBJ1-5
D gene: -
clone size: many
V gene: TRBV12-3/TRBV12-4

CDR3 DNA: TGTGCCAGCAGCTTATGGGGACAAGGGGATTCACCCCTCCACTTT
CDR3 protein: CASSLWGQGDSPLHF
J gene: TRBJ1-6
D gene: -
clone size: few
V gene: TRBV7-9

CDR3 DNA: TGCAGTGCTGAGGACAGTAGAGAAAAACTGTTTTTT
CDR3 protein: CSAEDSREKLFF
J gene: TRBJ1-4
D gene: -
clone size: -
V gene: TRBV20-1

CDR3 DNA: TGTGCCAGCAGCTCCGGACGTAGCTCCTACAATGAGCAGTTCTTC
CDR3 protein: CASSSGRSSYNEQFF
J gene: TRBJ2-1
D gene: -
clone size: many
V gene: TRBV7-2

CDR3 DNA: TGTGCCTGGAGTAGGGGAGGCTCTGGAAACACCATATATTTT
CDR3 protein: CAWSRGGSGNTIYF
J gene: TRBJ1-3
D gene: -
clone size: many
V gene: TRBV30

CDR3 DNA: TGTGCCAGCAGTTACTCGCTTGAGGGGCAGGTATCCTATGGCTACACCTTC
CDR3 protein: CASSYSLEGQVSYGYTF
J gene: TRBJ1-2
D gene: -
clone size: many
V gene: TRBV6-5

CDR3 DNA: TGTGCCAGCAGCCAAACTAGCGGGATGACAGATACGCAGTATTTT
CDR3 protein: CASSQTSGMTDTQYF
J gene: TRBJ2-3
D gene: TRBD2
clone size: -
V gene: TRBV5-6

CDR3 DNA: TGCGCCAGCAGCGTATCCGGGACAGCGACCTACGGGCAGTACTTC
CDR3 protein: CASSVSGTATYGQYF
J gene: TRBJ2-7
D gene: TRBD1
clone size: few
V gene: TRBV5-1

CDR3 DNA: TGCGCCAGCAGCGGGGGATTAAACTCACCCCTCCACTTT
CDR3 protein: CASSGGLNSPLHF
J gene: TRBJ1-6
D gene: -
clone size: few
V gene: TRBV4-1

CDR3 DNA: TGTGCCAGCAGTTTAGCCTCGACAGGGCGGGGTTGGCAGCCCCAGCATTTT
CDR3 protein: CASSLASTGRGWQPQHF
J gene: TRBJ1-5
D gene: TRBD1
clone size: many
V gene: TRBV12-3/TRBV12-4

CDR3 DNA: TGTGCCCGGGACAGGACACCGAACACTGAAGCTTTCTTT
CDR3 protein: CARDRTPNTEAFF
J gene: TRBJ1-1
D gene: TRBD1
clone size: many
V gene: TRBV6-1

CDR3 DNA: TGTGCCAGCAGCATGCGGTTAGCGGGGGCAGAAGATACGCAGTATTTT
CDR3 protein: CASSMRLAGAEDTQYF
J gene: TRBJ2-3
D gene: TRBD2
clone size: -
V gene: TRBV7-9

CDR3 DNA: TGTGCCAGCAGGAAAGGACAGGCCTCCTACGAGCAGTACTTC
CDR3 protein: CASRKGQASYEQYF
J gene: TRBJ2-7
D gene: TRBD1
clone size: many
V gene: TRBV27

CDR3 DNA: TGTGCCAGCACCCGTGGGACAGACTCCTACGAGCAGTACTTC
CDR3 protein: CASTRGTDSYEQYF
J gene: TRBJ2-7
D gene: TRBD1
clone size: many
V gene: TRBV12-3/TRBV12-4

CDR3 DNA: TGTGCCAGCTCACCACAGGAGAGTCATCTCGAGCAGTACTTC
CDR3 protein: CASSPQESHLEQYF
J gene: TRBJ2-7
D gene: -
clone size: -
V gene: TRBV28

CDR3 DNA: TGTGCCAGCAGCCAGGACCGCAGAACTGAAGCTTTCTTT
CDR3 protein: CASSQDRRTEAFF
J gene: TRBJ1-1
D gene: -
clone size: few
V gene: TRBV14

CDR3 DNA: TGTGCCAGCAGTTTATTACGCGACAGGGGTACTGAAGCTTTCTTT
CDR3 protein: CASSLLRDRGTEAFF
J gene: TRBJ1-1
D gene: TRBD1
clone size: many
V gene: TRBV27

CDR3 DNA: TGTGCCAGCAGCTTAGACACTAGCGGGGGTCGGGAGCAGTACTTC
CDR3 protein: CASSLDTSGGREQYF
J gene: TRBJ2-7
D gene: TRBD2
clone size: -
V gene: TRBV7-2

CDR3 DNA: TGTGCCAGCAGTTCGGGTGTGTCGGGGTTCAATCAGCCCCAGCATTTT
CDR3 protein: CASSSGVSGFNQPQHF
J gene: TRBJ1-5
D gene: -
clone size: many
V gene: TRBV28

CDR3 DNA: TGTGCCAGCAGGGCTCCGGGACTGTACGGCTACACCTTC
CDR3 protein: CASRAPGLYGYTF
J gene: TRBJ1-2
D gene: -
clone size: -
V gene: TRBV6-1

CDR3 DNA: TGCGCCAGCAGCTTGTTGTCCACCGGGGAGCTGTTTTTT
CDR3 protein: CASSLLSTGELFF
J gene: TRBJ2-2
D gene: -
clone size: -
V gene: TRBV5-1

CDR3 DNA: TGCAGTGCTAGAGACCCAGGACAGTTGAACACTGAAGCTTTCTTT
CDR3 protein: CSARDPGQLNTEAFF
J gene: TRBJ1-1
D gene: -
clone size: few
V gene: TRBV20-1

CDR3 DNA: TGTGCCAGCGAAAGGACAGGGTGGGCCACAGATACGCAGTATTTT
CDR3 protein: CASERTGWATDTQYF
J gene: TRBJ2-3
D gene: TRBD1
clone size: few
V gene: TRBV5-6

CDR3 DNA: TGTGCCAGCGGGCTCGGGGACAGGCAAGGATATGGCTACACCTTC
CDR3 protein: CASGLGDRQGYGYTF
J gene: TRBJ1-2
D gene: TRBD1
clone size: -
V gene: TRBV6-1

CDR3 DNA: TGTGCCACCAGCAGAGATCTAAGGACAGGGCCCTCACCCCTCCACTTT
CDR3 protein: CATSRDLRTGPSPLHF
J gene: TRBJ1-6
D gene: TRBD1
clone size: many
V gene: TRBV15

CDR3 DNA: TGTGCCAGCAGCCAACACCCCGGGGGTATGGGGACAGGAAACACCATATATTTT
CDR3 protein: CASSQHPGGMGTGNTIYF
J gene: TRBJ1-3
D gene: -
clone size: -
V gene: TRBV3-1

CDR3 DNA: TGCGCCAGCAGCCAATCGTCAAAAATGAACACTGAAGCTTTCTTT
CDR3 protein: CASSQSSKMNTEAFF
J gene: TRBJ1-1
D gene: -
clone size: many
V gene: TRBV4-1

CDR3 DNA: TGTGCCAGCAGTTACTCGATACCCAGACCCCAAGAGACCCAGTACTTC
CDR3 protein: CASSYSIPRPQETQYF
J gene: TRBJ2-5
D gene: -
clone size: -
V gene: TRBV6-5

CDR3 DNA: TGTGCCTGGAAACACACGGGAGGTTCAGAGACCCAGTACTTC
CDR3 protein: CAWKHTGGSETQYF
J gene: TRBJ2-5
D gene: TRBD2
clone size: many
V gene: TRBV30

CDR3 DNA: TGTGCCAGCAGCCCCACTAGCTTTGGCACCGGGGAGCTGTTTTTT
CDR3 protein: CASSPTSFGTGELFF
J gene: TRBJ2-2
D gene: -
clone size: many
V gene: TRBV7-2